This T cell receptor beta chain comes out of a study of blood T cell repertoires in COVID-19 (dated by TCRdb to the early 2020s). Regarding the complete study: Samples covering the acute and convalescent phases of COVID-19 were provided by collaborators in the United States, Italy and Spain. The samples were drawn from the first 160 participants of the ongoing ImmuneRACE study and from more than 1,000 subjects provided by 6 global collaborators. Where available, HLA class I and class II types were obtained from metadata supplied by the sample provider rather than from assay-based typing. Sample metadata almost always included a de-identified subject ID, COVID-19 status, age in years and sex. The material from the prospective study consisted of cDNA or gDNA derived from T cells, B-cell-depleted T cells, or PBMCs. The repertoires were made available in a free public database intended to serve as a resource for research on the immune response to SARS-CoV-2. The dataset comprised deeply sampled blood TCRbeta repertoires from subjects exposed to, actively infected with, or recovered from COVID-19. Overall study outcomes, separate from this receptor: The amount of clinical and demographic metadata varied by source and participant and was provided uncurated.

Enrolling through a virtual design, the prospective study's participants ranged in age from about 18 to 89 years and lived across about two dozen United States geographic areas. Cohort assignment in the prospective study relied on participant-reported clinical history from a screening survey and a study questionnaire. Mobile phlebotomists in the prospective study collected whole blood, serum and a nasopharyngeal or oropharyngeal swab from every participant. Additional blood draws and questionnaires over an approximately 2-month period could optionally be provided by prospective study participants. Blood samples from the prospective study were shipped frozen or at room temperature prior to DNA extraction. TCRbeta CDR3 regions were amplified from genomic DNA by means of the immunoSEQ Assay, a bias-controlled multiplex PCR. The study's own analysis went as follows. Nucleated cell counts per sample were estimated from amplification of reference gene primers within the assay. Sequence reads were collapsed and filtered to measure the absolute abundance of every unique TCRbeta CDR3 rearrangement. For each sample, productive Simpson clonality was calculated as the square root of Simpson's diversity index across productive rearrangements. TCRdb holds this immuneACCESS table with in-frame rearrangements only. Some clones are missing; in checked studies, unresolved V genes explain under half, and the rest has no known cause. The V and J calls and the clone size are those of that table, but D and trimming were determined from the DNA. Counted in this sample were approximately 140,000 clones; around 82% of them appeared once. The top ten clones comprise 5.5% of the sample.

V has 5 bases trimmed and J has 3 bases trimmed; junction bases matching no gene number 4. The CDR3 spans 16 residues, from the cysteine through the phenylalanine. Just the 48-base CDR3 DNA is kept, in frame starting at base 1. For CDR1 and CDR2, the germline V gene lists SGHTA and FQGNSA. This clone showed up just once. Its binding antigen is unknown. No clone much larger than this one lies a single base away; base qualities are absent. The receptor was derived from a man in his forties with acute COVID-19. This chain joins TRBV7-2 to TRBJ2-6; 10 bases in between match TRBD1. The sequenced material came from PBMCs or T cells enriched from blood (not recorded which). The DNA sequence is given as TGTGCCAGCAGCATGACAGGGGGCCATGGGGCCAACGTCCTGACTTTC. It translates to CASSMTGGHGANVLTF.